These 11 T cell receptor beta chains were sequenced from one sample in a study of cytomegalovirus exposure and HLA in healthy donors. The PCR was carried out with 60 Vbeta primers and 13 Jbeta primers. Profiling relied on immunoSEQ multiplex PCR, and the TCRdb table lists in-frame clones only, not all of them. The sample yields some 190,000 clones, 70% to 80% seen once. The sample was PBMCs. Receptors were obtained from a woman aged 45-60 years in good health and CMV-seronegative.

This clone has a single count. The CDR3 DNA is TGTGCCAGCAGTTTATTCGACAGGTATTACGGCTACACCTTC. Residues: CASSLFDRYYGYTF. The chain uses TRBV28 and TRBJ1-2; the D gene is possibly TRBD1 (6 bases). The V gene's germline CDR1 is MDHEN and CDR2 SYDVKM. The CDR3 sequence is 14 residues long. V was shortened by 1 base and J by 8 bases, with 14 bases between the two germline ends.

The chain combines TRBV2 with TRBJ2-1, with TRBD2 identical over 10 bases. Germline V CDR1 and CDR2: SNHLY, FYNNEI. Unmatched junction bases numbered 8, after V lost 3 bases and J lost 6 bases. This CDR3 contains 16 residues. The CDR3: CASSELGRTSGNEQFF. CDR3 coding DNA: TGTGCCAGCAGTGAGCTGGGTAGGACTAGCGGCAATGAGCAGTTCTTC.

The chain uses TRBV9 and TRBJ2-2, with 10 nucleotides matching TRBD2. The V segment lost 2 bases and the J segment 1 base; nucleotides outside the gene matches: 8. This CDR3 spans 18 amino acids. Germline V gene data show CDR1 as SGDLS and CDR2 as YYNGEE. The CDR3 reads CASSVPPASGGNTGELFF. CDR3 nucleotide sequence: TGTGCCAGCAGCGTGCCCCCTGCTAGCGGGGGGAACACCGGGGAGCTGTTTTTT.

V gene TRBV9 combines with J gene TRBJ2-5, with D possibly being TRBD2 (6 bases). The CDR3 consists of 15 residues. Trimming removed 0 bases at V and 1 base at J, with 10 bases between. Germline V gene lookup returns CDR1 SGDLS and CDR2 YYNGEE. The CDR3 sequence: CASSVAPTSQETQYF. CDR3 sequence (DNA): TGTGCCAGCAGCGTAGCTCCGACTAGCCAAGAGACCCAGTACTTC. Using reference TRBV9 and TRBJ2-5 for the parts outside the CDR3, the full variable domain is DSGVTQTPKHLITATGQRVTLRCSPRSGDLSVYWYQQSLDQGLQFLIQYYNGEERAKGNILERFSAQQFPDLHSELNLSSLELGDSALYFCASSVAPTSQETQYFGPGTRLLVL.

The chain has TRBV14 and TRBJ2-3; possible D gene TRBD2, 5 bases. Trimming removed 3 bases at V and 2 bases at J, with 15 bases between. There are 16 residues in the CDR3. The germline gives CDR1 SGHDN, CDR2 FVKESK. The CDR3 DNA sequence: TGTGCCAGCAGCCACCCTGAGGGCAGAGACACAGATACGCAGTATTTT. Translating it yields CASSHPEGRDTDTQYF.

The gene calls are TRBV28 and TRBJ2-2, with 7 bases aligning to TRBD1. Germline CDR1 and CDR2: MDHEN and SYDVKM. Trimming removed 7 bases from V and 3 bases from J; junction bases left unmatched: 11. The CDR3 consists of 16 residues. In DNA, the CDR3 is TGTGCCAGCACTGAAACAGGGGTGGGGGACACCGGGGAGCTGTTTTTT. This gives the protein CASTETGVGDTGELFF.

The chain employs TRBV28 and TRBJ2-2; a possible D gene is TRBD2 (6 bases). CDR1 MDHEN and CDR2 SYDVKM come from the germline V gene. Trimming removed 6 bases at V and 5 bases at J, with 16 bases between. The CDR3 is made up of 15 amino acids. CDR3 sequence reads: CASRAHGTQTGELFF. The CDR3 region has the DNA TGTGCCAGCAGGGCCCACGGGACTCAGACCGGGGAGCTGTTTTTT.

This chain uses TRBV7-2 with TRBJ1-6, with D perhaps matching TRBD1 (5 bases). CDR1 and CDR2 (germline): SGHTA, FQGNSA. V was shortened by 1 base and J by 6 bases, with 10 bases between the two germline ends. CDR3 length: 15 residues. CDR3 nucleotides: TGTGCCAGCAGCTTAGAGGGGTCTCGTAATTCACCCCTCCACTTT. It codes for CASSLEGSRNSPLHF.

The chain joins TRBV5-4 to TRBJ2-1; 9 bases are shared with TRBD2. Germline V CDR1 and CDR2: SGHNT, YYREEE (reference sequence). Germline trimming cut 4 bases from V and 9 bases from J; bases unmatched to any gene: 14. This CDR3 contains 16 residues. The CDR3 sequence is CASSEGLAAGLSEQFF. The CDR3 DNA reads as TGTGCCAGCAGCGAGGGACTAGCAGCGGGGTTGAGTGAGCAGTTCTTC.

This chain joins TRBV25-1 and TRBJ2-5, with a weak D call TRBD1 (5 bases). V was shortened by 0 bases and J by 2 bases, with 10 bases between the two germline ends. Germline assignment: CDR1 MGHDK and CDR2 SYGVNS. The CDR3 spans 15 residues. The CDR3 protein is CASSEYRGIQETQYF. In nucleotides, the CDR3 is TGTGCCAGCAGTGAATATAGGGGAATACAAGAGACCCAGTACTTC.

This clone has just one count. V gene TRBV19 combines with J gene TRBJ1-2, with TRBD1 matching 12 bases. Germline CDR1 LNHDA, CDR2 SQIVND (reference sequence). The J segment lost 0 bases and the V segment lost 6 bases, leaving 2 bases of the junction unmatched. The CDR3 length is 15 residues. The CDR3 DNA follows: TGTGCCAGTAGCCGGGACAGGGGGCCTAACTATGGCTACACCTTC. Residues: CASSRDRGPNYGYTF.